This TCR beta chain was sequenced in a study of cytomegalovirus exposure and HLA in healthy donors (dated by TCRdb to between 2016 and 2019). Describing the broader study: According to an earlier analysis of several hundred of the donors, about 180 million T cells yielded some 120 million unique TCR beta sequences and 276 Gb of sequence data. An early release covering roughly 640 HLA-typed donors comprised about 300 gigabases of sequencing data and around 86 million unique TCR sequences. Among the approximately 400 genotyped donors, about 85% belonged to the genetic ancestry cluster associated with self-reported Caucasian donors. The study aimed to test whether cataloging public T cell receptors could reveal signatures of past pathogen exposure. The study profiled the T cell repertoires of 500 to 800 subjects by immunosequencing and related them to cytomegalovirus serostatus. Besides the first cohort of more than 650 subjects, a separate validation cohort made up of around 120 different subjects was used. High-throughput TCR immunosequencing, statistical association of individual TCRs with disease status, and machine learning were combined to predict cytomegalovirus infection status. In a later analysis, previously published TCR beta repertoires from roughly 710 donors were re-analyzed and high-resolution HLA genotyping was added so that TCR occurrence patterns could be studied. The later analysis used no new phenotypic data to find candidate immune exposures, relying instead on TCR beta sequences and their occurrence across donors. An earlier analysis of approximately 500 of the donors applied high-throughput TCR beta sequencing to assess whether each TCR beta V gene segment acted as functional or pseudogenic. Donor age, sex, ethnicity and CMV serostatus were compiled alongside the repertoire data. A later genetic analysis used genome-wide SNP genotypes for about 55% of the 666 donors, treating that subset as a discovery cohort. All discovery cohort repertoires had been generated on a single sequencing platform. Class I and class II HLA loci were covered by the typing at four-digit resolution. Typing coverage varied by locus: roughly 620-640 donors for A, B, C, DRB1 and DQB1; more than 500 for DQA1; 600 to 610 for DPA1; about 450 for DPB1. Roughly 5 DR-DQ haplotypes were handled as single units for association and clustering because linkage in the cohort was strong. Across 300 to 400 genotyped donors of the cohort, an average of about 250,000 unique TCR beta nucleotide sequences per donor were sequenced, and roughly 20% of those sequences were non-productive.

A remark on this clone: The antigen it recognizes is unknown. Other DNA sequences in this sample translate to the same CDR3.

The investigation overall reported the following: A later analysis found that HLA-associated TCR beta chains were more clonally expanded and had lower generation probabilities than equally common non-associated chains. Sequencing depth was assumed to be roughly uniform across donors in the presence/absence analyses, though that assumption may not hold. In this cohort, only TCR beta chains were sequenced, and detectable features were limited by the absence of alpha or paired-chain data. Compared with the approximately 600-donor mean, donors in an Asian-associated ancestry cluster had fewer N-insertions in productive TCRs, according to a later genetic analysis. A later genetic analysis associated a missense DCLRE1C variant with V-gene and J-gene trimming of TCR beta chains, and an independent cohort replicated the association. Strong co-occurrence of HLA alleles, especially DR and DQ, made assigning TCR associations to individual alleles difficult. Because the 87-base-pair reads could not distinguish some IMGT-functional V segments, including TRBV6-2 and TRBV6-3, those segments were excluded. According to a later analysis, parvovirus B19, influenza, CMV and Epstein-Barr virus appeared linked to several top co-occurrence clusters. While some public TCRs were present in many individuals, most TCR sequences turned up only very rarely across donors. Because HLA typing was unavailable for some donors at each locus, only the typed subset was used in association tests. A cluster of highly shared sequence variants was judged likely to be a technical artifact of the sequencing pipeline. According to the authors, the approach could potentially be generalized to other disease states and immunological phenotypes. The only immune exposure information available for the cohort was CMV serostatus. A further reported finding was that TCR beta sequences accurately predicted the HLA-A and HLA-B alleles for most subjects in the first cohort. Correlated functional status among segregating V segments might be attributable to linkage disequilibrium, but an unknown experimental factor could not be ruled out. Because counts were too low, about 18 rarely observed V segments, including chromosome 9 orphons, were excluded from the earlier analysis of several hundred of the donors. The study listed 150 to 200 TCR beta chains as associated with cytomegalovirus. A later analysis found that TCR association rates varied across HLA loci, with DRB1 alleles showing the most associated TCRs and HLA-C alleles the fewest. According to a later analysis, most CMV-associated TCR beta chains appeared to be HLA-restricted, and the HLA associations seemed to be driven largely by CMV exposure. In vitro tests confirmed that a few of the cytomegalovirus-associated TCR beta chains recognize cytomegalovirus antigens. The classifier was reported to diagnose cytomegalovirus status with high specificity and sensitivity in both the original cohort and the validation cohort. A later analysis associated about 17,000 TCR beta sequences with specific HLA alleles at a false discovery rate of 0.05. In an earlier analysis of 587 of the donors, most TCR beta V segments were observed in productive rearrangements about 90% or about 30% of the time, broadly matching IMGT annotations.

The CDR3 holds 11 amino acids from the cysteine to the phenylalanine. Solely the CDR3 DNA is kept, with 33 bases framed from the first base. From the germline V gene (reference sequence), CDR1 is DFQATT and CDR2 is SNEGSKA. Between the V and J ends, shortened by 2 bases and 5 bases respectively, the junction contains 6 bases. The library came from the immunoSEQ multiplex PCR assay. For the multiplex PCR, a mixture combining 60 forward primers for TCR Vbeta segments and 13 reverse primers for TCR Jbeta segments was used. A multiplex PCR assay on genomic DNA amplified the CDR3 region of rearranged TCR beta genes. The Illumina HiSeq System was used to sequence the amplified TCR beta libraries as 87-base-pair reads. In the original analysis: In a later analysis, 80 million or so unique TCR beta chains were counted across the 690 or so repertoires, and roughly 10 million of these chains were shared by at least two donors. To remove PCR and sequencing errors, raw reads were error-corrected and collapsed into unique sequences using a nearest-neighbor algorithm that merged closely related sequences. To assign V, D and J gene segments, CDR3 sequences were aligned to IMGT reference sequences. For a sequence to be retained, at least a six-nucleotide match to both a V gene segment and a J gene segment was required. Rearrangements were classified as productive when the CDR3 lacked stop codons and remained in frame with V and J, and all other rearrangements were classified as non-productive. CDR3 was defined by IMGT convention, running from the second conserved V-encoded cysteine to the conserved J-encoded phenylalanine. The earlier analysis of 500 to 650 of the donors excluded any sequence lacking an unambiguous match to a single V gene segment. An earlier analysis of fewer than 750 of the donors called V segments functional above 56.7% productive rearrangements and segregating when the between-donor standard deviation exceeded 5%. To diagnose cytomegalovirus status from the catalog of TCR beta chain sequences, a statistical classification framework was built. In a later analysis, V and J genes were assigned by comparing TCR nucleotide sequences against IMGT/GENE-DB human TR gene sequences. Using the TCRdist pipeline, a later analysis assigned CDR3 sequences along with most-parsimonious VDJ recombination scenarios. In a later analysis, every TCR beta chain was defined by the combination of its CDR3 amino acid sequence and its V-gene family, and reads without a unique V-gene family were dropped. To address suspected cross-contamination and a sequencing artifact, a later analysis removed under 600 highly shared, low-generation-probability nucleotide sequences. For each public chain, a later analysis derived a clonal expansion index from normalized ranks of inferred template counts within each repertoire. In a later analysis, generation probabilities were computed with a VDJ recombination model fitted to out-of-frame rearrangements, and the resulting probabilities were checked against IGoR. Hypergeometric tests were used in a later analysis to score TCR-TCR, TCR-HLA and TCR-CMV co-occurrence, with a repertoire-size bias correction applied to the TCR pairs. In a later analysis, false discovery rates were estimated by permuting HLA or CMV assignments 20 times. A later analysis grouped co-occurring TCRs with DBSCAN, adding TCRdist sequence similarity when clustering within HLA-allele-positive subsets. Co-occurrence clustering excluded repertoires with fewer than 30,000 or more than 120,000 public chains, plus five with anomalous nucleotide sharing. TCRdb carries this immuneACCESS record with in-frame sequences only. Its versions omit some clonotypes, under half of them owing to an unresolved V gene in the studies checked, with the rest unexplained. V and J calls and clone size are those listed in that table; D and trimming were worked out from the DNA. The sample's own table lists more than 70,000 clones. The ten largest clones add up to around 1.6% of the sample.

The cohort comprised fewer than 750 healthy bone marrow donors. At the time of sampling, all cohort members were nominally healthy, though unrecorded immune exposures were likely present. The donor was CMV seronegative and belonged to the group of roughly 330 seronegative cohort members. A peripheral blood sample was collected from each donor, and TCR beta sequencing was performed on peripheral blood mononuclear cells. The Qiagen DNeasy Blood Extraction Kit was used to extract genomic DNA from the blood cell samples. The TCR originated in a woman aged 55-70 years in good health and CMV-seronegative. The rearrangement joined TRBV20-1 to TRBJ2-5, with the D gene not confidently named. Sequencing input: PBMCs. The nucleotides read TGCAGTGCTAGATTTTCGGAGACCCAGTACTTC. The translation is CSARFSETQYF.